The 26 T cell receptor beta chains given below trace back to one sample, sequenced in a study of OX40 agonist ivuxolimab in advanced cancers. Repertoires were generated with immunoSEQ multiplex PCR, while TCRdb's copy carries only in-frame clones and drops some. The repertoire holds some 49,000 clones, with 75% to 90% as singletons. The sequencing here drew on CD4+ or CD8+ T cells sorted from blood, taken in a trial of the OX40 agonist ivuxolimab. All receptors derive from an adult with an advanced solid tumor such as melanoma, head and neck, liver or kidney cancer.

V usage is TRBV10-2 and J usage is TRBJ2-2, with 9 bases fitting TRBD2. This CDR3 is built from 14 residues. The germline CDR1 and CDR2 sequences are WSHSY and SAAADI. The trim removed 9 bases at V and 1 base at J, leaving 3 bases unmatched. In DNA form, the CDR3 reads TGCGCCAGTAGAGCGGGAGGGAACACCGGGGAGCTGTTTTTT. It is translated as CASRAGGNTGELFF.

CDR3 nucleotide sequence: TGTGCCAGCAGCCTCCGAGAGGAGGGGGCTGAAGCTTTCTTT. Translating gives CASSLREEGAEAFF. The J gene is TRBJ1-1, the V gene TRBV2, with D perhaps TRBD1 (6 bases). From germline, CDR1 is SNHLY and CDR2 FYNNEI. Between the trimmed V and J ends, which lost 6 bases and 6 bases, there was a span of 17 bases. The CDR3 length is 14 residues.

This clone came up a few times. Other DNA sequences in this sample translate to the same CDR3. The chain joins TRBV9 to TRBJ2-1, with TRBD2 matching over 12 bases. CDR3 length: 16 amino acids. In germline, CDR1 is SGDLS, CDR2 YYNGEE. V lost 3 bases and J lost 4; bases outside the gene matches: 5. CDR3 sequence reads: CASSGGLAGFYNEQFF. CDR3 coding DNA: TGTGCCAGCAGCGGGGGACTAGCGGGCTTTTACAATGAGCAGTTCTTC.

CDR3 bases: TGTGCCAGCTCGCCCGAGCAGTACTTC. Protein: CASSPEQYF. This sequence joins TRBV18 and TRBJ2-7; the D is unclear. CDR1 is KGHSH, CDR2 LQKENI, per germline. The CDR3 has 9 amino acids. The V and J ends lost 6 bases and 6 bases respectively, with 3 bases between them. Using reference TRBV18 and TRBJ2-7 for the parts outside the CDR3, the full variable domain is NAGVMQNPRHLVRRRGQEARLRCSPMKGHSHVYWYRQLPEEGLKFMVYLQKENIIDESGMPKERFSAEFPKEGPSILRIQQVVRGDSAAYFCASSPEQYFGPGTRLTVT.

This clone showed up just once. V gene TRBV7-9 combines with J gene TRBJ2-1, with unresolved D. Germline V gene sequence: CDR1 SEHNR, CDR2 FQNEAQ (reference sequence). V shed 5 bases and J shed 5 bases, with 19 bases lying between them. This CDR3 is 16 amino acids long. CDR3 sequence: CASSPGHRVYNNEQFF. DNA for the CDR3: TGTGCCAGCAGCCCAGGTCATCGAGTGTATAACAATGAGCAGTTCTTC.

This CDR3 is CASSQGLAIDTQYF. The CDR3 DNA reads as TGCGCCAGCAGCCAAGGGCTAGCAATAGATACGCAGTATTTT. This rearrangement joins TRBV4-1 to TRBJ2-3; D might be TRBD2 (5 bases). Per germline, CDR1 MGHRA and CDR2 YSYEKL. Trimming removed 1 base from V and 5 bases from J, with 10 bases in between. The length of the CDR3 is 14 residues.

The rearrangement uses TRBV6-5 and TRBJ2-7, with D maybe TRBD1 (5 bases). CDR1 and CDR2 from the germline V gene are MNHEY and SVGAGI. This CDR3 is built from 12 residues. Trimming left V 4 bases short and J 5 bases short, with 9 bases between. The CDR3 is CASSSRVHEQYF. CDR3 in DNA: TGTGCCAGCAGTTCCAGGGTCCACGAGCAGTACTTC.

V and J are TRBV5-1 and TRBJ2-7; no clear D. CDR3 size: 15 residues. Trimming removed 0 bases at V and 1 base at J, with 11 bases between. The V gene's germline CDR1 is SGHRS and CDR2 YFSETQ. The CDR3 coding sequence is TGCGCCAGCAGCTTGGCGTACAGCTTTTCCTACGAGCAGTACTTC. Amino acid sequence: CASSLAYSFSYEQYF.

Of note for this clone: This CDR3 is also generated by other DNA sequences in the sample. The gene calls are TRBV5-1 and TRBJ2-6; possible D gene TRBD2, 6 bases. Germline V gene sequence: CDR1 SGHRS, CDR2 YFSETQ. This CDR3 comprises 17 residues. The germline V and J ends were trimmed by 0 bases and 0 bases, with 10 bases remaining between them. This CDR3 reads CASSLGGGSSGANVLTF. CDR3 DNA sequence: TGCGCCAGCAGCTTGGGGGGAGGTTCCTCTGGGGCCAACGTCCTGACTTTC.

J is TRBJ1-5 and V is TRBV9; 7 positions match TRBD1. In germline, CDR1 is SGDLS, CDR2 YYNGEE. The CDR3 has 15 residues. V dropped 8 bases and J dropped 3; count of bases not matched to a gene: 11. Written as DNA, the CDR3 is TGTGCCAGAAGCAGCTCCAGGGGGGTCAATCAGCCCCAGCATTTT. This translates into CARSSSRGVNQPQHF.

The J gene is TRBJ1-1, the V gene TRBV6-5, with D perhaps TRBD1 (6 bases). From germline, CDR1 is MNHEY and CDR2 SVGAGI. The CDR3 is 13 amino acids. The ends were cut back, 6 bases at V and 2 bases at J, with 10 bases in the middle. The CDR3 loop is CASRDRANTEAFF. CDR3 sequence (DNA): TGTGCCAGCAGGGACAGAGCAAACACTGAAGCTTTCTTT.

The genes are TRBV7-8 and TRBJ1-2; the D is unclear. The CDR3 spans 12 residues. Between the trimmed V and J ends, which lost 1 base and 3 bases, there was a span of 3 bases. Germline V lookup: CDR1 SGHVS, CDR2 FQNEAQ. CDR3 in amino acids: CASSLGDYGYTF. Written as DNA, the CDR3 is TGTGCCAGCAGCTTAGGGGACTATGGCTACACCTTC.

The chain links TRBV7-6 to TRBJ2-5, with a tentative D call TRBD1 (6 bases). CDR1 and CDR2 (germline): SGHVS, FNYEAQ. The CDR3 length is 14 residues. The V and J ends lost 5 bases and 5 bases respectively, with 15 bases between them. CDR3 bases: TGTGCCAGCAGCCGACCTGGACAGTGGGAGACCCAGTACTTC. Translating gives CASSRPGQWETQYF.

The chain combines TRBV2 with TRBJ2-7; D unclear. CDR3 length equals 13 residues. V was pared by 5 bases and J by 6 bases, with 14 bases between. CDR1 SNHLY and CDR2 FYNNEI come from the germline V gene. The CDR3 DNA reads as TGTGCCAGCAGTAGCTCGACCTCTCCCGAGCAGTACTTC. This gives the protein CASSSSTSPEQYF.

The chain has TRBV6-5 and TRBJ2-1, with D hard to call. The CDR3 is 11 residues long. V lost 5 bases and J lost 5, with 4 bases in between. The germline V gene encodes CDR1 MNHEY and CDR2 SVGAGI. Here the CDR3 DNA reads TGTGCCAGCAGTCTTAACAATGAGCAGTTCTTC. It yields the protein CASSLNNEQFF.

This chain connects TRBV9 to TRBJ1-5; D is unclear. The CDR3 length is 13 residues. Trimming cost V 1 base and J 0 bases, with 2 bases left between them. In germline, CDR1 is SGDLS, CDR2 YYNGEE. In DNA, the CDR3 is TGTGCCAGCAGCGTAAGTAGCAATCAGCCCCAGCATTTT. Protein sequence: CASSVSSNQPQHF.

This sequence joins TRBV6-1 and TRBJ1-6; D ambiguous. Germline CDR1 and CDR2: MNHNS and SASEGT. This CDR3 spans 16 amino acids. With 2 bases removed from V and 6 bases from J, the gap between germline ends came to 14 bases. For the CDR3, the DNA is TGTGCCAGCAGTGAAACATTCCCCCCCCTTAATTCACCCCTCCACTTT. Its protein product is CASSETFPPLNSPLHF.

The J gene is TRBJ2-5, the V gene TRBV10-3, with a weak D call TRBD1 (5 bases). Germline V gene data show CDR1 as ENHRY and CDR2 as SYGVKD. This CDR3 has 13 residues. Trimming took 10 bases from V and 2 from J, leaving 14 bases between them. DNA of the CDR3: TGTGCCACCACTCAAGGGGATCAAGAGACCCAGTACTTC. Encoded protein: CATTQGDQETQYF.

The rearrangement joins TRBV6-5 to TRBJ2-7; 9 nucleotides align to TRBD1. CDR1 MNHEY and CDR2 SVGAGI come from the germline V gene. The J segment lost 3 bases and the V segment lost 5 bases, leaving 5 bases of the junction unmatched. The CDR3 is 14 amino acids. In nucleotides, the CDR3 is TGTGCCAGCAGTCCGACAGGGGGGGTCTACGAGCAGTACTTC. As protein: CASSPTGGVYEQYF.

V gene TRBV28 combines with J gene TRBJ1-2; D not certain. Trimming stripped 5 bases from V and 10 bases from J, with 20 bases between. Germline V gene lookup returns CDR1 MDHEN and CDR2 SYDVKM. This CDR3 spans 14 amino acids. CDR3 sequence reads: CASSPPSRDGVYTF. The CDR3 DNA sequence: TGTGCCAGCAGTCCCCCCTCACGGGATGGTGTCTACACCTTC.

This chain uses TRBV11-3 with TRBJ2-5; 8 positions agree with TRBD1. The J segment lost 5 bases and the V segment lost 5 bases, leaving 7 bases of the junction unmatched. The CDR3 runs to 14 residues. The germline V gene has CDR1 SGHNT and CDR2 YENEEA. CDR3 in amino acids: CASSPRQGMETQYF. CDR3 coding DNA: TGTGCCAGCAGCCCAAGACAGGGGATGGAGACCCAGTACTTC.

This clone was found once. J is TRBJ2-4 and V is TRBV15; 9 bases map to TRBD1. This CDR3 has 18 amino acids. The germline CDR1 and CDR2 sequences are LNHNV and YYDKDF (reference sequence). V gave up 0 bases and J gave up 4 bases; unmatched junction bases: 10. In DNA, the CDR3 is TGTGCCACCAGCAGAGATCGCGTCGGGACAGGGACTAAAAACATTCAGTACTTC. This sequence encodes CATSRDRVGTGTKNIQYF.

The rearrangement uses TRBV5-1 and TRBJ2-3; the match to TRBD1 covers 10 bases. The ends lost 2 bases at V and 3 bases at J; junction bases unmatched: 3. The V gene's germline CDR1 is SGHRS and CDR2 YFSETQ. This CDR3 spans 15 amino acids. The CDR3 sequence is CASSFDRGLTDTQYF. CDR3 coding DNA: TGCGCCAGCAGCTTCGACAGGGGGCTTACAGATACGCAGTATTTT.

The chain couples TRBV6-5 to TRBJ2-5; tentatively, D is TRBD1 (6 bases). CDR1 is MNHEY and CDR2 is SVGAGI in the germline V gene. V gave up 6 bases and J gave up 4 bases, with 18 bases separating them. The CDR3 length is 15 residues. CDR3 DNA sequence: TGTGCCAGCAGGTTGGGCGCAGGGGACGGAGAGACCCAGTACTTC. Translating gives CASRLGAGDGETQYF.

The rearrangement links TRBV27 to TRBJ2-7; D unresolved. V lost 5 bases, J lost 1 base, and 15 bases lay in between. CDR1 is MNHEY, CDR2 SMNVEV, per germline (reference sequence). This CDR3 contains 15 residues. The CDR3 region has the DNA TGTGCCAGCAGTCCCTCGAGGACGGCTTCCTACGAGCAGTACTTC. Translated, it gives CASSPSRTASYEQYF.

The rearrangement joins TRBV29-1 to TRBJ2-7, with 8 bases that match TRBD2. This CDR3 comprises 12 residues. Germline CDR1 is SQVTM and CDR2 is ANQGSEA. Germline trimming cut 7 bases from V and 3 bases from J; bases unmatched to any gene: 5. The CDR3 protein is CSAGTRDYEQYF. The CDR3 nucleotides are TGCAGCGCCGGGACTAGAGACTACGAGCAGTACTTC.